This entry features one TCR beta chain sequence. This clone appeared a single time. Its antigen specificity is not known. No quality values exist for individual bases; no much larger clone is one base distant. The immunoSEQ Assay, a bias-controlled multiplex PCR, was used to amplify TCRbeta CDR3 regions from genomic DNA. In the paper's pipeline: The number of nucleated cells in each sample was estimated by amplification of reference gene primers within the assay. Sequence reads were collapsed and filtered to measure the absolute abundance of every unique TCRbeta CDR3 rearrangement. For each sample, productive Simpson clonality was calculated as the square root of Simpson's diversity index over productive rearrangements. In its TCRdb copy, this immuneACCESS table keeps in-frame sequences only and misses some clones. Where compared with another copy, unresolved V genes explain less than half of these, and the others have no known cause. D and trimming come from the DNA, and the V and J calls and clone size come from that table. For this sample the table gives approximately 160,000 clones, of which approximately 84% were detected only once. The ten largest clones capture more than 6.5% of the sample.

This sample is part of a study of blood T cell repertoires in COVID-19 (dated by TCRdb to the early 2020s). General notes on the study: The collaborator samples originated in the United States, Italy and Spain and spanned the acute and convalescent phases of COVID-19. The samples were drawn from two sources: the first 160 participants of the ongoing ImmuneRACE study, and 1,000 to 1,500 subjects contributed by 6 global collaborators. Sample metadata almost always included a de-identified subject ID, COVID-19 status, age in years and sex. A freely available public database, intended as a resource for researchers studying the immune response to SARS-CoV-2, is where the repertoires were released. The prospective study material was composed of cDNA or gDNA derived from T cells, B-cell-depleted T cells, or PBMCs. HLA class I and class II types, where available, came from metadata supplied by the sample provider rather than from assay-based typing. The dataset comprised deeply sampled blood TCRbeta repertoires from subjects exposed to, actively infected with, or recovered from COVID-19.

The germline V gene specifies MNHEY as CDR1 and SVGEGT as CDR2. The CDR3 goes from the cysteine to the phenylalanine over 13 residues. Of all the DNA, just the CDR3 is kept, 39 bases in frame from base 1. V loses 8 bases of germline sequence and J loses 5 bases, and the interval between the two ends is 13 bases. What the work shows at the level of the full study, not this receptor alone: The quantity of clinical and demographic metadata differed by source and by participant and was supplied without curation.

Participants in the prospective study were aged 18 to 89 years, lived in 20 to 25 United States geographic areas, and enrolled through a virtual design. In the prospective study, cohorts were assigned on the basis of participant-reported clinical history obtained from a screening survey and a study questionnaire. For ImmuneRACE Cohort 3, a participant was defined as recovered based on two consecutive negative NP/OP PCR tests, clearance by a healthcare professional, or resolution of symptoms. In the prospective study, whole blood, serum and a nasopharyngeal or oropharyngeal swab were collected from each participant by mobile phlebotomists. Over an approximately two-month period, participants in the prospective study had the option of providing additional blood draws and questionnaires. Blood samples from the prospective study were shipped frozen or at room temperature prior to DNA extraction.

Recombination joined TRBV6-2 or TRBV6-3 with TRBJ2-1; perhaps TRBD2 is the D gene, with 6 bases matching. The sequenced sample was PBMCs or T cells enriched from blood (not recorded which). The clonotype originates from a woman in her forties or fifties who had recovered from COVID-19. CDR3 reads: CASGLRENNEQFF. The DNA is TGTGCCAGCGGCCTACGGGAGAACAATGAGCAGTTCTTC.